This T cell receptor (beta chain) is from a study of cytomegalovirus exposure and HLA in healthy donors. The CDR3 length is 14 residues. Between the trimmed V and J ends, which lost 2 bases and 4 bases, there was a span of 9 bases. Germline CDR1 is MNHEY and CDR2 is SVGAGI. Comments on this clone: Antigen: not known.

The PCR was carried out with 60 Vbeta primers and 13 Jbeta primers. TCRdb's copy holds only in-frame clones and misses some; the assay was immunoSEQ multiplex PCR. The sample lists about 150,000 clones, 60% to 75% occurring once. Study-wide findings and caveats: It has been reported that TCR beta sequences accurately predicted the HLA-A and HLA-B alleles of most subjects. In vitro checks showed that a few CMV-associated chains really do target CMV antigens. Information on immune exposure was restricted to one variable (CMV serostatus). Links to common viral pathogens appeared, in a later analysis, for several of the most significant clusters.

The chain is built from TRBV6-5 and TRBJ1-5; possible D gene TRBD1, 6 bases. What was sequenced was PBMCs. The source is a man in his late teens or twenties in good health and CMV-seronegative. CDR3 sequence (DNA): TGTGCCAGCAGTTACGCCAGGGGAAATCAGCCCCAGCATTTT. This codes for CASSYARGNQPQHF.